The 10 T cell receptor beta chains below all came from one sample that was sequenced in a study of T-cell memory formation after mild COVID-19. TCRdb reanalysed the 5' RACE reads using MiXCR and keeps one entry per CDR3 protein. The repertoire holds around 310,000 distinct CDR3 sequences, with less than 25% as singletons. Input material: PBMCs or a T cell subset sorted from them (not recorded which). The origin of the receptors is a man aged 18 to 30 who had mild COVID-19 (a few samples of this study predate the infection). Cell type and time point are not known.

This clonotype has just a few counts. J is TRBJ2-1 and V is TRBV12-3 or TRBV12-4; D remains unclear. Trimming removed 1 base from V and 8 bases from J, with 15 bases in between. The CDR3 extends over 15 amino acids. CDR3 in amino acids: CASSLELRTVHEQFF. The CDR3 DNA sequence: TGTGCCAGCAGTTTAGAGCTTAGGACGGTCCATGAGCAGTTCTTC.

The chain joins TRBV11-3 to TRBJ2-1, with D unresolved. Deletions cut 5 bases from V and 6 bases from J, with 11 bases between. Per germline, CDR1 SGHNT and CDR2 YENEEA. This CDR3 spans 13 amino acids. The DNA for the CDR3 is TGTGCCAGCAGCCCCCCGGGTCGCAATGAGCAGTTCTTC. Translation: CASSPPGRNEQFF.

The table lists this clonotype with a few counts. The J gene is TRBJ2-7, the V gene TRBV7-8; a possible D gene is TRBD2 (5 bases). Deletions cut 3 bases from V and 1 base from J, with 10 bases between. The CDR3 runs 14 residues. Germline CDR1 is SGHVS and CDR2 is FQNEAQ. The CDR3 region is CASSLGEGSYEQYV. The CDR3 coding sequence is TGTGCCAGCAGCTTGGGCGAGGGATCCTACGAGCAGTACGTC.

The chain links TRBV7-9 to TRBJ2-7; D gene uncertain. CDR3 length: 14 residues. Germline assignment: CDR1 SEHNR and CDR2 FQNEAQ (reference sequence). The ends were cut back, 4 bases at V and 0 bases at J, with 10 bases in the middle. CDR3 nucleotides: TGTGCCAGCAGCTCGGGCCCCACCTCCTACGAGCAGTACTTC. Its protein is CASSSGPTSYEQYF.

The V and J genes are TRBV4-1 and TRBJ2-7; 10 nucleotides agree with TRBD1. Germline V lookup: CDR1 MGHRA, CDR2 YSYEKL. This CDR3 has 18 residues. V gave up 1 base and J gave up 5 bases; unmatched junction bases: 14. The CDR3 here is CASSQVPRPTGGYHEQYF. In DNA form, the CDR3 reads TGCGCCAGCAGCCAAGTCCCTCGGCCGACAGGGGGCTACCACGAGCAGTACTTC.

V and J are TRBV7-2 and TRBJ1-1; no clear D. V was pared by 5 bases and J by 3 bases, with 13 bases between. This CDR3 contains 14 residues. Per the germline V gene, CDR1 is SGHTA and CDR2 is FQGNSA. CDR3 coding DNA: TGTGCCAGCAGCCCAGATGGCACTTACACTGAAGCTTTCTTT. Translation: CASSPDGTYTEAFF.

The chain recombines TRBV11-3 with TRBJ2-2; possible D gene TRBD1, 5 bases. CDR1 SGHNT and CDR2 YENEEA come from the germline V gene. V was clipped by 9 bases and J by 0 bases, with 17 bases between them. The CDR3 covers 16 residues. CDR3 in amino acids: CASGMGMTANTGELFF. The CDR3 DNA reads TGTGCCAGTGGGATGGGGATGACAGCGAACACCGGGGAGCTGTTTTTT.

The gene calls are TRBV7-2 and TRBJ1-2; D possibly corresponds to TRBD1 (6 bases). The length of the CDR3 is 16 residues. CDR1 SGHTA and CDR2 FQGNSA come from the germline V gene. V was pared by 1 base and J by 3 bases, with 15 bases between. CDR3 residues: CASSLEGWDTYYGYTF. The CDR3 region has the DNA TGTGCCAGCAGCTTAGAGGGCTGGGACACATACTATGGCTACACCTTC.

This sequence joins TRBV7-9 and TRBJ1-2, with D hard to call. The CDR3 runs to 16 residues. Per the germline V gene, CDR1 is SEHNR and CDR2 is FQNEAQ (reference sequence). V was clipped by 1 base and J by 0 bases, with 12 bases between them. The CDR3 coding sequence is TGTGCCAGCAGCTTAGTATTGGCGGATCCTAACTATGGCTACACCTTC. This gives the protein CASSLVLADPNYGYTF.

This clonotype turned up a few times. The chain joins TRBV20-1 to TRBJ1-6; unclear D gene. Trimming cost V 3 bases and J 7 bases, with 13 bases left between them. The CDR3 sequence is 14 residues long. Germline lookup yields CDR1 DFQATT and CDR2 SNEGSKA (reference sequence). The CDR3 nucleotides read TGCAGTGCTAGTGTGGGGATTTGGAATTCACCCCTCCACTTT. It specifies CSASVGIWNSPLHF.